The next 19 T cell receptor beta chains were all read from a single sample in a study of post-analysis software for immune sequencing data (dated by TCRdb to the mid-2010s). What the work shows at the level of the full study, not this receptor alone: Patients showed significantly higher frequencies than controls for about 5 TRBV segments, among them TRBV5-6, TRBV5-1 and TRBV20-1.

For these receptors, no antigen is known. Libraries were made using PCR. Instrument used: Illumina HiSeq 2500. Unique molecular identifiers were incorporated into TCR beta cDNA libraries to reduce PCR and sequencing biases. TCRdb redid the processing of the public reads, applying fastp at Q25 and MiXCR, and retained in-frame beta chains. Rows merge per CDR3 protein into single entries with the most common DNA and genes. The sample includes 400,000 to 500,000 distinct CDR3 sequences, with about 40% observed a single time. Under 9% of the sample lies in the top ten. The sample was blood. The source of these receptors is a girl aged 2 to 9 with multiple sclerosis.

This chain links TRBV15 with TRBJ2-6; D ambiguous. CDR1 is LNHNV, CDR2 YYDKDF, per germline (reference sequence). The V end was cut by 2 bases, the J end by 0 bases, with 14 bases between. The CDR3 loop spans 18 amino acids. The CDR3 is CATSRYLGPSSGANVLTF. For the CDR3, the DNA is TGTGCCACCAGCAGATACCTTGGACCTAGCTCTGGGGCCAACGTCCTGACTTTC.

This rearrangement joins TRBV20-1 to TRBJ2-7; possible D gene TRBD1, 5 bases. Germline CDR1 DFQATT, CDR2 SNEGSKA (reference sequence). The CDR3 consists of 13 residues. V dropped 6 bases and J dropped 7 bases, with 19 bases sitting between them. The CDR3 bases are TGCAGTGCCAGCACAGGTACCTACAATGAGCAGTACTTC. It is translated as CSASTGTYNEQYF.

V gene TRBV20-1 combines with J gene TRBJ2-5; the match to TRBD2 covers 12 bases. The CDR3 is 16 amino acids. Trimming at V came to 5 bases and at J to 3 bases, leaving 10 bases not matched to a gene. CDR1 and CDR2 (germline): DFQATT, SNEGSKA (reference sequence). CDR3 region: CSAAGLAGIRKETQYF. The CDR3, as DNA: TGCAGTGCTGCCGGACTAGCGGGGATTAGAAAAGAGACCCAGTACTTC.

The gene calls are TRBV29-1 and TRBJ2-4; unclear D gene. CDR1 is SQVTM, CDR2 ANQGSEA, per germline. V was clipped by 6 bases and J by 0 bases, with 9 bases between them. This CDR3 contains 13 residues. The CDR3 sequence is CSVSGLAKNIQYF. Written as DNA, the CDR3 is TGCAGCGTCTCAGGCCTAGCCAAAAACATTCAGTACTTC.

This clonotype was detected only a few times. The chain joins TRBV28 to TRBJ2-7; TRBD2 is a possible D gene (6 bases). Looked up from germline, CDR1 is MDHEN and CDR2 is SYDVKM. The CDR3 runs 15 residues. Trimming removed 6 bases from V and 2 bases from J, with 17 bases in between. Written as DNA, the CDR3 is TGTGCCAGCAGCCTCCGGGTGCGGGGCACCTACGAGCAGTACTTC. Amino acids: CASSLRVRGTYEQYF.

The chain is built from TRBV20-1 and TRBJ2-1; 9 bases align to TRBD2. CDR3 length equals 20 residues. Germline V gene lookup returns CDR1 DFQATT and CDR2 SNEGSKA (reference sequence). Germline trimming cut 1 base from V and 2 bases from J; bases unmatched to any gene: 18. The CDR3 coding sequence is TGCAGTGCTAGAGGGGATGTGCCGAGCGGGGGGCGATCTACCTACAATGAGCAGTTCTTC. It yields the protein CSARGDVPSGGRSTYNEQFF.

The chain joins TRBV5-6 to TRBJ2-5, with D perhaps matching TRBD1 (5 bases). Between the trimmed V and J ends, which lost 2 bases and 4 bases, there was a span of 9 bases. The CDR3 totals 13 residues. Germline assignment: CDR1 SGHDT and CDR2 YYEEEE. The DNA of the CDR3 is TGTGCCAGCAGCTTCGACAGTCCAGAGACCCAGTACTTC. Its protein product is CASSFDSPETQYF.

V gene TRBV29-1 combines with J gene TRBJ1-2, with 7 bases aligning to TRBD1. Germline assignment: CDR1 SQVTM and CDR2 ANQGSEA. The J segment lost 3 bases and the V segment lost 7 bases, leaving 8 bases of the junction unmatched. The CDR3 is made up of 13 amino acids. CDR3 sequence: CSAPRTGDYGYTF. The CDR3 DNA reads TGCAGCGCCCCCAGGACAGGAGACTATGGCTACACCTTC.

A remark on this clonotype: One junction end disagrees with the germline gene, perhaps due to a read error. CDR3: CASSLTGGRPPPHF. DNA for the CDR3: TGTGCCAGCAGCTTAACAGGGGGCAGGCCACCCCCCCACTTT. V gene TRBV5-6 combines with J gene TRBJ1-6; 9 nucleotides align to TRBD1. Germline CDR1 and CDR2: SGHDT and YYEEEE. This CDR3 spans 14 amino acids. The whole variable domain, remainder taken from reference TRBV5-6 and TRBJ1-6, is DAGVTQSPTHLIKTRGQQVTLRCSPKSGHDTVSWYQQALGQGPQFIFQYYEEEERQRGNFPDRFSGHQFPNYSSELNVNALLLGDSALYLCASSLTGGRPPPHFGNGTRLTVT.

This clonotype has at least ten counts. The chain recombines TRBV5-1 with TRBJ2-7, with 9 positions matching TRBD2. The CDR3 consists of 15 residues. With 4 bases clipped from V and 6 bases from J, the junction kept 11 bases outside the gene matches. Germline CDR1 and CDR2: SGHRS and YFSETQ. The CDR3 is CASSPRTSDAGEQYF. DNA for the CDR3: TGCGCCAGCAGCCCCCGGACTAGCGACGCGGGCGAGCAGTACTTC.

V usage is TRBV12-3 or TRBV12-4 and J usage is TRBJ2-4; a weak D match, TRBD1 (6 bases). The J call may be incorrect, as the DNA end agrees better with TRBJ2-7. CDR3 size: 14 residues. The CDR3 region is CASSWGQGNYEQYF. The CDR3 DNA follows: TGTGCCAGCAGTTGGGGGCAGGGAAACTACGAGCAGTACTTC.

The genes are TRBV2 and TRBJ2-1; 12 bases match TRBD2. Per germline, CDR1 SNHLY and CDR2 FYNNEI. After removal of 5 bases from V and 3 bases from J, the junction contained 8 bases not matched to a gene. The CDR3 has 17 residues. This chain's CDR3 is CASSKGGTSGFYNEQFF. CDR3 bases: TGTGCCAGCAGTAAAGGAGGGACTAGCGGGTTCTACAATGAGCAGTTCTTC.

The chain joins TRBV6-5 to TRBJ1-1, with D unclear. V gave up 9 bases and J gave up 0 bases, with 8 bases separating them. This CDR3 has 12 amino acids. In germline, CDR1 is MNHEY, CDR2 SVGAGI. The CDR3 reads CASYAMNTEAFF. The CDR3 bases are TGTGCCAGTTATGCAATGAACACTGAAGCTTTCTTT.

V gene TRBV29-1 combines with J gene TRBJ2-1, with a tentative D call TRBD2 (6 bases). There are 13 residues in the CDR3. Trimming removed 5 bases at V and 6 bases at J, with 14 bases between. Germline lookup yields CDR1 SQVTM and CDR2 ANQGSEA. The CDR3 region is CSVSSALGNEQFF. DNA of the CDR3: TGCAGCGTTTCTAGCGCCCTTGGCAATGAGCAGTTCTTC.

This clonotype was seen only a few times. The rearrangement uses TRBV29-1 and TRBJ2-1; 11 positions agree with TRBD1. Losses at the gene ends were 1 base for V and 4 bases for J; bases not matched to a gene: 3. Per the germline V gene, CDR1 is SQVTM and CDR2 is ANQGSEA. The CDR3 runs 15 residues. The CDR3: CSVEVGQGAYNEQFF. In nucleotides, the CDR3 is TGCAGCGTTGAAGTTGGACAGGGGGCTTACAATGAGCAGTTCTTC.

CDR3 region: CSAREWLGRLSYEQYF. Written as DNA, the CDR3 is TGCAGTGCTAGAGAGTGGTTGGGCCGCCTCTCATACGAGCAGTACTTC. V is TRBV20-1 and J is TRBJ2-7; no firm D call. Trimming stripped 0 bases from V and 4 bases from J, with 19 bases between. The germline CDR1 and CDR2 sequences are DFQATT and SNEGSKA (reference sequence). There are 16 residues in the CDR3.

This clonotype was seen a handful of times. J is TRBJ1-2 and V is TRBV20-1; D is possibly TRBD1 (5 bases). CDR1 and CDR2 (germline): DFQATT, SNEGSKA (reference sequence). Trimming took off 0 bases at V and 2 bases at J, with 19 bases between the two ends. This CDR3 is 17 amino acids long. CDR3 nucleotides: TGCAGTGCTAGAGATTTTGTAGGAAGAGAGGGGAACTATGGCTACACCTTC. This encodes CSARDFVGREGNYGYTF.

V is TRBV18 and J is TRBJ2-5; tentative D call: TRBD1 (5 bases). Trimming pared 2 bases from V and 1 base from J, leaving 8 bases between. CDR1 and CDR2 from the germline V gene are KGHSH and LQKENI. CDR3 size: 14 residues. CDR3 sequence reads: CASSPRRGQETQYF. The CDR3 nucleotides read TGTGCCAGCTCACCAAGAAGGGGCCAAGAGACCCAGTACTTC.

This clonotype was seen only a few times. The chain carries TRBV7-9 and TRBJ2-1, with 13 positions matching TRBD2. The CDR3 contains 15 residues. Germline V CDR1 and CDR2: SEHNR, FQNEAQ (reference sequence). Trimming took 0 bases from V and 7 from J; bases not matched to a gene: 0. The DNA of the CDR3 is TGTGCCAGCAGCTTAGCACTAGCGGGAGGGAATGAGCAGTTCTTC. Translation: CASSLALAGGNEQFF.